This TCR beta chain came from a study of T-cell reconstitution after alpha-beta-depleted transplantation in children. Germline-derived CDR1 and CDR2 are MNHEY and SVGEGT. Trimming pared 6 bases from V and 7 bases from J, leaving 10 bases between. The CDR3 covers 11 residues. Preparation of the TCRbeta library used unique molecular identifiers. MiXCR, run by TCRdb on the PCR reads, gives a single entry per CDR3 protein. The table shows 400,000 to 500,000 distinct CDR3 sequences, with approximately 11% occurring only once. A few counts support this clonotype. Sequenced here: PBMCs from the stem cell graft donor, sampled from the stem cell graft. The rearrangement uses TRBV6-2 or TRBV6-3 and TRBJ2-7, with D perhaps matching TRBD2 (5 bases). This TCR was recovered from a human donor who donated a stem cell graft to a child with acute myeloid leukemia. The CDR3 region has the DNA TGTGCCAGCAGCGCGGGCTTGGAGCAGTACTTC. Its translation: CASSAGLEQYF.